The 28 T cell receptor beta chains below were found in one sample sequenced in a study of cytomegalovirus exposure and HLA in healthy donors. The study ran its PCR with 60 Vbeta and 13 Jbeta primers. Sequencing used immunoSEQ multiplex PCR; TCRdb keeps in-frame clones, though not all of them. Of 150,000 to 200,000 clones in the sample, around four fifths were seen once. Sequences were obtained from PBMCs. Receptor source: a woman aged 45-65 years in good health and CMV-seropositive.

J is TRBJ2-7 and V is TRBV29-1; TRBD1 matches at 10 bases. Germline-derived CDR1 and CDR2 are SQVTM and ANQGSEA. The CDR3 extends over 13 amino acids. Trimming at V came to 4 bases and at J to 6 bases, leaving 6 bases not matched to a gene. The CDR3 region has the DNA TGCAGCGTTGGGCCGACAGGGGGCCTCGAGCAGTACTTC. Translation gives CSVGPTGGLEQYF.

The J gene is TRBJ2-7, the V gene TRBV5-8; the D is unclear. V gave up 4 bases and J gave up 3 bases, with 5 bases separating them. The CDR3 is 11 amino acids. CDR1 is SGHTS and CDR2 is YDEGEE in the germline V gene. The DNA of the CDR3 is TGTGCCAGCAGCCCTCTCTACGAGCAGTACTTC. Its translation: CASSPLYEQYF.

This rearrangement joins TRBV11-2 to TRBJ1-2; D is ambiguous. Trimming took 0 bases from V and 7 from J, leaving 9 bases between them. The CDR3 covers 13 residues. Germline-derived CDR1 and CDR2 are SGHAT and FQNNGV. The CDR3 is CASSLEGRLGYTF. The DNA for the CDR3 is TGTGCCAGCAGCTTAGAGGGGAGACTTGGCTACACCTTC.

The chain is built from TRBV30 and TRBJ1-2; D remains unclear. V was pared by 3 bases and J by 10 bases, with 12 bases between. CDR1 and CDR2 (germline): GTSNPN, SVGIG (reference sequence). The CDR3 length is 11 residues. The CDR3 nucleotides are TGTGCCTGGAGCCCCGATAGTGTCTACACCTTC. The encoded protein is CAWSPDSVYTF.

The chain is built from TRBV5-1 and TRBJ2-5; 7 bases match TRBD1. V trimming: 6 bases; J trimming: 5 bases; junction bases outside the gene matches: 4. The length of the CDR3 is 12 residues. Germline V gene data show CDR1 as SGHRS and CDR2 as YFSETQ. The CDR3, as DNA: TGCGCCAGCACAGGACAGGTCGAGACCCAGTACTTC. It encodes CASTGQVETQYF.

The J gene is TRBJ2-5, the V gene TRBV7-9; 9 positions agree with TRBD2. In germline, CDR1 is SEHNR, CDR2 FQNEAQ (reference sequence). V shed 6 bases, J shed 4 bases, and the junction held 9 bases outside the gene matches. This CDR3 spans 15 amino acids. The CDR3 region has the DNA TGTGCCAGCAGGGGCGGCGGGGGGGCGTCAGAGACCCAGTACTTC. Its protein product is CASRGGGGASETQYF.

V gene TRBV9 combines with J gene TRBJ2-5; D is undetermined. V gave up 4 bases and J gave up 4 bases, with 8 bases separating them. This CDR3 is built from 12 residues. From germline, CDR1 is SGDLS and CDR2 YYNGEE. CDR3 DNA sequence: TGTGCCAGCAGCCCCCGAGGAGAGACCCAGTACTTC. Translating it yields CASSPRGETQYF.

The rearrangement joins TRBV9 to TRBJ2-3; TRBD2 matches at 8 bases. Trimming took 4 bases from V and 0 from J; bases not matched to a gene: 19. Germline lookup yields CDR1 SGDLS and CDR2 YYNGEE. CDR3 length: 20 residues. CDR3 protein: CASSSGSRGGFISSTDTQYF. The CDR3 nucleotides are TGTGCCAGCAGCTCCGGAAGTCGGGGGGGATTTATTTCTAGCACAGATACGCAGTATTTT. Complete variable domain (other parts from reference TRBV9 and TRBJ2-3): DSGVTQTPKHLITATGQRVTLRCSPRSGDLSVYWYQQSLDQGLQFLIQYYNGEERAKGNILERFSAQQFPDLHSELNLSSLELGDSALYFCASSSGSRGGFISSTDTQYFGPGTRLTVL.

The rearrangement joins TRBV29-1 to TRBJ1-6; tentative D call: TRBD1 (6 bases). CDR1 is SQVTM, CDR2 ANQGSEA, per germline. Trimming removed 4 bases from V and 7 bases from J, with 11 bases in between. This CDR3 is 13 amino acids long. For the CDR3, the DNA is TGCAGCGTTGGTCAGGGGCTAAATTCACCCCTCCACTTT. Translation: CSVGQGLNSPLHF.

V usage is TRBV12-5 and J usage is TRBJ2-1; D possibly corresponds to TRBD2 (5 bases). There are 16 residues in the CDR3. Between the trimmed V and J ends, which lost 5 bases and 3 bases, there was a span of 17 bases. Germline values: CDR1 LGHNT, CDR2 FRNRAP. Written as DNA, the CDR3 is TGTGCTAGTGGTATCGGTGGCCTCCGGGGCTACAATGAGCAGTTCTTC. It encodes CASGIGGLRGYNEQFF. The full variable domain, rest sourced from reference TRBV12-5 and TRBJ2-1, is DARVTQTPRHKVTEMGQEVTMRCQPILGHNTVFWYRQTMMQGLELLAYFRNRAPLDDSGMPKDRFSAEMPDATLATLKIQPSEPRDSAVYFCASGIGGLRGYNEQFFGPGTRLTVL.

The CDR3 region is CASSEAQNRVGQPQHF. CDR3 DNA sequence: TGTGCCAGCAGTGAAGCGCAGAACAGGGTAGGACAGCCCCAGCATTTT. This chain uses TRBV2 with TRBJ1-5; perhaps TRBD1 as D (6 bases). V dropped 0 bases and J dropped 7 bases, with 16 bases sitting between them. There are 16 residues in the CDR3. Germline lookup yields CDR1 SNHLY and CDR2 FYNNEI.

This clone was seen once. V gene TRBV28 combines with J gene TRBJ1-2; TRBD1 matches 7 bases. V gave up 6 bases and J gave up 8 bases; unmatched junction bases: 12. The length of the CDR3 is 14 residues. The germline CDR1 and CDR2 sequences are MDHEN and SYDVKM. The CDR3 DNA is TGTGCCAGCAGCCTCGGACAGGTATTGGGCGGCTACACCTTC. It yields the protein CASSLGQVLGGYTF.

V gene TRBV25-1 combines with J gene TRBJ2-5, with a possible D match to TRBD2 (5 bases). Trimming cost V 3 bases and J 5 bases, with 16 bases left between them. Per the germline V gene, CDR1 is MGHDK and CDR2 is SYGVNS. The CDR3 is 15 residues long. In DNA, the CDR3 is TGTGCCAGCAGTGACACGGGATCGGGTTTTGAGACCCAGTACTTC. This encodes CASSDTGSGFETQYF.

The chain has TRBV6-1 and TRBJ1-5; 9 bases are shared with TRBD1. The V gene end was trimmed by 8 bases and the J gene end by 9 bases; junction bases not matched to a gene: 8. CDR3 length: 13 amino acids. Per germline, CDR1 MNHNS and CDR2 SASEGT. The CDR3 loop reads CASGTGFEGPQHF. CDR3 bases: TGTGCCAGCGGGACAGGGTTTGAGGGGCCCCAGCATTTT.

The CDR3 loop is CASSSRTGSSYEQYF. CDR3 coding DNA: TGCGCCAGCAGCAGTCGGACAGGGAGCTCCTACGAGCAGTACTTC. The chain combines TRBV5-1 with TRBJ2-7; 8 nucleotides match TRBD1. CDR3 length: 15 amino acids. J gave up 0 bases and V 4 bases, and 6 bases lay outside the gene matches. Per germline, CDR1 SGHRS and CDR2 YFSETQ.

The chain joins TRBV27 to TRBJ1-1, with 11 bases identical to TRBD1. Germline CDR1 reads MNHEY; CDR2 reads SMNVEV (reference sequence). The J segment lost 9 bases and the V segment lost 2 bases, leaving 2 bases of the junction unmatched. This CDR3 comprises 13 residues. CDR3: CASSLGTGGKAFF. The CDR3 DNA reads as TGTGCCAGCAGTTTAGGGACAGGGGGGAAAGCTTTCTTT.

This rearrangement joins TRBV5-8 to TRBJ2-1; D may be TRBD1 (5 bases). Trimming took off 0 bases at V and 0 bases at J, with 10 bases between the two ends. This CDR3 is 16 amino acids long. Germline CDR1 and CDR2: SGHTS and YDEGEE. The chain's CDR3 is CASSLAAGYSYNEQFF. The CDR3 bases are TGTGCCAGCAGCTTGGCCGCAGGGTACTCCTACAATGAGCAGTTCTTC.

The chain combines TRBV4-1 with TRBJ1-5; 7 bases agree with TRBD1. Germline CDR1 MGHRA, CDR2 YSYEKL. The CDR3 extends over 15 amino acids. The V segment lost 0 bases and the J segment 7 bases; nucleotides outside the gene matches: 6. The CDR3 protein is CASSQDLSRGQPQHF. The CDR3 nucleotides are TGCGCCAGCAGCCAAGATCTCAGCAGGGGGCAGCCCCAGCATTTT.

V usage is TRBV9 and J usage is TRBJ1-4, with a possible D match to TRBD1 (6 bases). The CDR3 has 14 residues. Germline V gives CDR1 SGDLS, CDR2 YYNGEE. Trimming removed 3 bases from V and 4 bases from J, with 10 bases in between. The CDR3 region has the DNA TGTGCCAGCAGCGGAGGGGGGGATAATGAAAAACTGTTTTTT. This gives the protein CASSGGGDNEKLFF.

The chain has TRBV4-1 and TRBJ2-3, with a possible D match to TRBD1 (5 bases). Germline CDR1 is MGHRA and CDR2 is YSYEKL. Trimming removed 5 bases from V and 2 bases from J, with 14 bases in between. The CDR3 runs 15 residues. CDR3 in amino acids: CASSLRTDNTDTQYF. The CDR3 DNA follows: TGCGCCAGCAGCTTACGGACGGACAACACAGATACGCAGTATTTT.

The chain couples TRBV30 to TRBJ1-5, with TRBD1 identical over 9 bases. The junction had 7 bases not matched to a gene; V was cut back by 0 bases and J by 1 base. CDR1 GTSNPN and CDR2 SVGIG come from the germline V gene (reference sequence). The CDR3 runs 17 residues. CDR3 residues: CAWSVPRDRESNQPQHF. In DNA form, the CDR3 reads TGTGCCTGGAGTGTACCTCGGGACAGGGAAAGCAATCAGCCCCAGCATTTT.

V and J are TRBV4-2 and TRBJ2-1; TRBD2 matches at 9 bases. Germline assignment: CDR1 LGHNA and CDR2 YNFKEQ. The ends lost 1 base at V and 2 bases at J; junction bases unmatched: 3. There are 16 residues in the CDR3. The CDR3 protein is CASSQGAGGTYNEQFF. CDR3 bases: TGTGCCAGCAGCCAAGGAGCGGGGGGAACCTACAATGAGCAGTTCTTC.

The chain links TRBV2 to TRBJ2-1; 11 bases are shared with TRBD2. This CDR3 comprises 14 residues. The V gene end was trimmed by 10 bases and the J gene end by 7 bases; junction bases not matched to a gene: 9. Germline assignment: CDR1 SNHLY and CDR2 FYNNEI. Here the CDR3 DNA reads TGTGCCATCGTCGGGACTAGCGGAGGGAATGAGCAGTTCTTC. It is translated as CAIVGTSGGNEQFF.

The chain employs TRBV5-1 and TRBJ2-2; D gene uncertain. CDR3 length: 15 amino acids. The V end lost 3 bases, the J end lost 4 bases, and 13 bases lay between the germline ends. Per the germline V gene, CDR1 is SGHRS and CDR2 is YFSETQ. The CDR3 DNA sequence: TGCGCCAGCAGCTCCTGGAGCGAGGCCACCGGGGAGCTGTTTTTT. Protein sequence: CASSSWSEATGELFF.

This chain joins TRBV6-5 and TRBJ2-2; no definite D call. The CDR3 has 11 amino acids. Germline assignment: CDR1 MNHEY and CDR2 SVGAGI. The germline V and J ends were trimmed by 6 bases and 5 bases, with 4 bases remaining between them. The CDR3 region has the DNA TGTGCCAGCAGGGCAACCGGGGAGCTGTTTTTT. Protein product: CASRATGELFF.

V gene TRBV19 combines with J gene TRBJ2-1, with 7 bases lining up with TRBD1. Germline V gives CDR1 LNHDA, CDR2 SQIVND (reference sequence). The CDR3 spans 18 residues. V was clipped by 2 bases and J by 1 base; unmatched bases: 11. The DNA of the CDR3 is TGTGCCAGTAGTATAAGGAACGTAGGGGGCCGATCCTACAATGAGCAGTTCTTC. Its protein is CASSIRNVGGRSYNEQFF.

The chain uses TRBV29-1 and TRBJ1-3, with no clear D. V was pared by 4 bases and J by 6 bases, with 7 bases between. The length of the CDR3 is 11 residues. Germline CDR1 reads SQVTM; CDR2 reads ANQGSEA. CDR3: CSVARQNTIYF. CDR3 DNA sequence: TGCAGCGTTGCGAGGCAAAACACCATATATTTT. Supplemented by reference TRBV29-1 and TRBJ1-3, the full variable domain reads SAVISQKPSRDICQRGTSLTIQCQVDSQVTMMFWYRQQPGQSLTLIATANQGSEATYESGFVIDKFPISRPNLTFSTLTVSNMSPEDSSIYLCSVARQNTIYFGEGSWLTVV.

The gene calls are TRBV30 and TRBJ2-5; D is uncertain. V was trimmed by 2 bases and J by 2 bases, leaving 6 bases between them. This CDR3 is built from 12 residues. Germline V CDR1 and CDR2: GTSNPN, SVGIG (reference sequence). The CDR3: CAWSIGQETQYF. The CDR3 coding sequence is TGTGCCTGGAGTATCGGGCAAGAGACCCAGTACTTC.